This TCR beta chain comes out of a study of T cells in Graves' hyperthyroidism and ophthalmopathy. Study-wide background: Peripheral blood was secured at the point of initial diagnosis, before any treatment.

It was RNA transcripts that yielded the amplified TCR beta CDR3 regions. Carried out on the TCR CDR3, a first-round RT-PCR used the HTBI primer set. MiXCR, run by TCRdb on the multiplex PCR reads, gives a single entry per CDR3 protein. The sample lists more than 500,000 distinct CDR3 sequences, about 17% seen once, with 3% to 4% in the top ten. V was shortened by 2 bases and J by 4 bases, with 12 bases between the two germline ends. The CDR3 totals 15 residues. Germline lookup yields CDR1 SGHTA and CDR2 FQGTGA. Newly diagnosed patients aged 18 to 65 had hyperthyroidism of under 2 months' duration. Sequenced sample: blood. The chain has TRBV7-3 and TRBJ2-1; no clear D gene. This receptor was taken from a woman under 40 with Graves' hyperthyroidism. DNA of the CDR3: TGTGCCAGCAGCTTATATGCTGGGCAATACAATGAGCAGTTCTTC. It yields the protein CASSLYAGQYNEQFF.